This T cell receptor (beta chain) came from a study of technical replicates of blood from several donors. Per the germline V gene, CDR1 is MGHDK and CDR2 is SYGVNS. This CDR3 has 14 amino acids. The ends lost 3 bases at V and 6 bases at J; junction bases unmatched: 5. The data were produced by immunoSEQ multiplex PCR, yet TCRdb's version contains in-frame clones alone and is incomplete. The sample consists of about 88,000 clones, roughly 94% of them appearing once. The specimen was T cells isolated from PBMCs. This clonotype originated in a human donor in good health. This chain joins TRBV25-1 and TRBJ2-4, with 7 bases identical to TRBD2. CDR3 protein: CASSDARERNIQYF. The DNA of the CDR3 is TGTGCCAGCAGTGATGCGCGGGAGAGAAACATTCAGTACTTC.